This entry is about one T cell receptor (beta chain). Its cognate antigen is unknown. The sample belongs to a study of vaccination and CD4 T cells after COVID-19. Treatment meaning: approximately nine-day PBMC culture with coronavirus spike peptide pools or control peptides (ViraFEST assay). Sequenced with the Oncomine TCR Beta short-read assay was DNA taken from cultured CD4+ T cells. TCRdb reprocessed the PCR reads with MiXCR, giving one entry per CDR3 protein. The sample includes a few thousand distinct CDR3 sequences, 44% seen only once; the top ten take 44%. Germline CDR1 is SGHTA and CDR2 is FQGTGA. V was shortened by 1 base and J by 8 bases, with 15 bases between the two germline ends. CDR3 length equals 15 residues.

Sample: CD4+ T cells from blood, cultured in vitro, taken after SARS-CoV-2 vaccination. This receptor was obtained from a human donor who had recovered from COVID-19. The V and J genes are TRBV7-3 and TRBJ2-1; possibly TRBD1 or TRBD2 for D (5 bases each). In DNA form, the CDR3 reads TGTGCCAGCAGCTTAATCCCAGGGAGCTTGGATGAGCAGTTCTTC. Protein product: CASSLIPGSLDEQFF.